These 21 T cell receptor beta chains came from one sample sequenced in a study of cytomegalovirus exposure and HLA in healthy donors. PCR primers comprised 60 Vbeta and 13 Jbeta primers. The data were produced by immunoSEQ multiplex PCR, yet TCRdb's version contains in-frame clones alone and is incomplete. The table has 55,000 to 80,000 clones, roughly four fifths seen once; the top ten hold 9.5% to 15%. The material sequenced was PBMCs. These receptors all come from a man between 65 and 80 years old in good health and CMV-seronegative.

This clone was seen only once. This chain connects TRBV6-5 to TRBJ2-3, with D unclear. Germline CDR1 reads MNHEY; CDR2 reads SVGAGI. The CDR3 covers 15 residues. Trimming removed 5 bases at V and 0 bases at J, with 12 bases between. CDR3 amino acids: CASSRQTSSTDTQYF. The CDR3 DNA follows: TGTGCCAGCAGTCGACAAACCTCTAGCACAGATACGCAGTATTTT.

The chain couples TRBV13 to TRBJ2-7; tentative D call: TRBD2 (5 bases). The CDR3 runs 13 residues. Germline assignment: CDR1 PRHDT and CDR2 FYEKMQ (reference sequence). Trimming stripped 6 bases from V and 2 bases from J, with 11 bases between. CDR3: CASSRTETYEQYF. CDR3 in DNA: TGTGCCAGCAGTCGGACTGAGACCTACGAGCAGTACTTC.

The rearrangement links TRBV7-6 to TRBJ2-7; 12 nucleotides line up with TRBD1. The length of the CDR3 is 15 residues. V was pared by 5 bases and J by 6 bases, with 8 bases of the junction left unmatched. CDR1 is SGHVS and CDR2 is FNYEAQ in the germline V gene. The CDR3 nucleotides are TGTGCCAGCAGCCTGACCGGGACAGGGGGCTCCGAGCAGTACTTC. It yields the protein CASSLTGTGGSEQYF.

CDR3 residues: CASSEGQGLPDTQYF. In DNA form, the CDR3 reads TGCGCCAGCAGCGAGGGACAGGGCCTCCCGGATACGCAGTATTTT. The chain has TRBV5-1 and TRBJ2-3; 9 nucleotides line up with TRBD1. V lost 4 bases, J lost 6 bases, and 9 bases stayed unmatched. The germline CDR1 and CDR2 sequences are SGHRS and YFSETQ. The CDR3 is made up of 15 amino acids.

The chain has TRBV6-6 and TRBJ2-7; 9 nucleotides match TRBD1. This CDR3 comprises 13 residues. From germline, CDR1 is MNHNY and CDR2 SVGAGI (reference sequence). Trimming removed 7 bases from V and 5 bases from J; junction bases left unmatched: 6. CDR3: CASTRDRENEQYF. CDR3 nucleotides: TGTGCCAGCACCCGGGACAGGGAGAACGAGCAGTACTTC.

V is TRBV5-1 and J is TRBJ2-7, with 10 bases that match TRBD2. The germline V gene has CDR1 SGHRS and CDR2 YFSETQ. The V gene end was trimmed by 3 bases and the J gene end by 3 bases; junction bases not matched to a gene: 6. CDR3 length: 15 residues. The CDR3: CASSSRTSGNYEQYF. As DNA, the CDR3 is TGCGCCAGCAGCTCTCGGACTAGCGGAAACTACGAGCAGTACTTC. The variable domain in full, with the rest retrieved from reference TRBV5-1 and TRBJ2-7, is KAGVTQTPRYLIKTRGQQVTLSCSPISGHRSVSWYQQTPGQGLQFLFEYFSETQRNKGNFPGRFSGRQFSNSRSEMNVSTLELGDSALYLCASSSRTSGNYEQYFGPGTRLTVT.

The chain has TRBV11-3 and TRBJ1-6; D uncertain. This CDR3 comprises 14 residues. Trimming cost V 2 bases and J 7 bases, with 9 bases left between them. Germline V lookup: CDR1 SGHNT, CDR2 YENEEA. CDR3 nucleotide sequence: TGTGCCAGCAGCTTATACGGGAGGAATTCACCCCTCCACTTT. This translates into CASSLYGRNSPLHF.

The chain has TRBV25-1 and TRBJ1-6; 11 nucleotides align to TRBD1. Germline V lookup: CDR1 MGHDK, CDR2 SYGVNS. This CDR3 comprises 15 residues. V was pared by 6 bases and J by 14 bases, with 12 bases of the junction left unmatched. The DNA for the CDR3 is TGTGCCAGCAGCGGAACCGGGACAGGGGGAAGCACCCTCCACTTT. It yields the protein CASSGTGTGGSTLHF.

This rearrangement joins TRBV6-1 to TRBJ2-5; TRBD1 matches at 8 bases. The last part of the DNA fits TRBJ2-7 better; the J call may be wrong. Germline assignment: CDR1 MNHNS and CDR2 SASEGT. This CDR3 is built from 16 residues. The CDR3 loop is CASREQRQGAIHEQYF. As DNA, the CDR3 is TGTGCCAGCAGGGAACAGCGGCAGGGGGCGATTCACGAGCAGTACTTC.

V gene TRBV7-8 combines with J gene TRBJ1-1; D remains ambiguous. Germline V gene data show CDR1 as SGHVS and CDR2 as FQNEAQ. Trimming removed 1 base at V and 8 bases at J, with 14 bases between. The CDR3 contains 14 residues. The CDR3 bases are TGTGCCAGCAGCTTAGGGTGGAGGAGGCGCGAAGCTTTCTTT. It is translated as CASSLGWRRREAFF.

The chain uses TRBV6-4 and TRBJ2-3, with 10 bases that match TRBD2. Germline CDR1 is MRHNA and CDR2 is SNTAGT. Unmatched junction bases numbered 6, after V lost 2 bases and J lost 4 bases. The length of the CDR3 is 16 residues. CDR3 sequence reads: CASSDGASGSPDTQYF. The CDR3 DNA reads TGTGCCAGCAGTGACGGGGCTAGCGGGAGTCCAGATACGCAGTATTTT.

DNA of the CDR3: TGTGCCAGTAGTCTGACAGGGTCTAGCACAGATACGCAGTATTTT. Amino acids: CASSLTGSSTDTQYF. This chain joins TRBV19 and TRBJ2-3; TRBD1 matches 7 bases. CDR1 and CDR2 (germline): LNHDA, SQIVND (reference sequence). V lost 5 bases, J lost 0 bases, and 5 bases stayed unmatched. The CDR3 spans 15 residues.

The CDR3 DNA reads TGTGCCAGCAGGTTCGCAGTTCCTAATTCACCCCTCCACTTT. Protein: CASRFAVPNSPLHF. V is TRBV14 and J is TRBJ1-6; no clear D. Germline V CDR1 and CDR2: SGHDN, FVKESK. V was clipped by 6 bases and J by 6 bases, with 12 bases between them. The CDR3 consists of 14 residues. Combining the CDR3 with reference TRBV14 and TRBJ1-6 gives the whole variable domain EAGVTQFPSHSVIEKGQTVTLRCDPISGHDNLYWYRRVMGKEIKFLLHFVKESKQDESGMPNNRFLAERTGGTYSTLKVQPAELEDSGVYFCASRFAVPNSPLHFGNGTRLTVT.

The chain employs TRBV10-2 and TRBJ2-1; 7 bases map to TRBD2. J lost 1 base, V lost 0 bases, and 3 bases had no gene match. The length of the CDR3 is 16 residues. Germline V gives CDR1 WSHSY, CDR2 SAAADI. DNA of the CDR3: TGCGCCAGCAGTGAGTCGGGGGGGGGATCCTACAATGAGCAGTTCTTC. It codes for CASSESGGGSYNEQFF.

The J gene is TRBJ2-7, the V gene TRBV19; tentative D call: TRBD1 (6 bases). The CDR3 runs 15 residues. Germline CDR1 LNHDA, CDR2 SQIVND (reference sequence). The ends were cut back, 3 bases at V and 3 bases at J, with 15 bases in the middle. The DNA for the CDR3 is TGTGCCAGTAGTATCCTCGCTTCAGGGGTCTACGAGCAGTACTTC. It specifies CASSILASGVYEQYF.

The chain uses TRBV11-2 and TRBJ2-5, with 13 bases identical to TRBD2. Per the germline V gene, CDR1 is SGHAT and CDR2 is FQNNGV. The CDR3 loop spans 19 amino acids. The V gene end was trimmed by 2 bases and the J gene end by 2 bases; junction bases not matched to a gene: 11. CDR3 sequence: CASSLRAGTSGVSQETQYF. The CDR3 DNA sequence: TGTGCCAGCAGCTTAAGGGCCGGGACTAGCGGGGTATCACAAGAGACCCAGTACTTC. Supplemented by reference TRBV11-2 and TRBJ2-5, the full variable domain reads EAGVAQSPRYKIIEKRQSVAFWCNPISGHATLYWYQQILGQGPKLLIQFQNNGVVDDSQLPKDRFSAERLKGVDSTLKIQPAKLEDSAVYLCASSLRAGTSGVSQETQYFGPGTRLLVL.

The rearrangement links TRBV6-6 to TRBJ2-2; TRBD1 matches at 9 bases. The length of the CDR3 is 15 residues. Per germline, CDR1 MNHNY and CDR2 SVGAGI (reference sequence). The J segment lost 1 base and the V segment lost 8 bases, leaving 5 bases of the junction unmatched. The CDR3 region is CASPRDRENTGELFF. The CDR3 DNA sequence: TGTGCCAGCCCCAGGGACAGGGAGAACACCGGGGAGCTGTTTTTT.

The chain uses TRBV30 and TRBJ2-5; TRBD1 agrees at 10 bases. Germline loops: CDR1 GTSNPN, CDR2 SVGIG (reference sequence). The V and J ends lost 4 bases and 5 bases, in that order; junction bases with no gene match: 4. CDR3 length equals 13 residues. CDR3: CAWTTGGSETQYF. DNA for the CDR3: TGTGCCTGGACGACAGGGGGCTCGGAGACCCAGTACTTC.

The V and J genes are TRBV7-2 and TRBJ1-2; TRBD1 is a possible D gene (6 bases). Per germline, CDR1 SGHTA and CDR2 FQGNSA. Trimming cost V 1 base and J 0 bases, with 6 bases left between them. This CDR3 spans 14 amino acids. The CDR3 spells CASSLGTANYGYTF. The CDR3 DNA follows: TGTGCCAGCAGCTTAGGGACAGCTAACTATGGCTACACCTTC. The full variable domain, in which reference TRBV7-2 and TRBJ1-2 provide the parts outside the CDR3, is GAGVSQSPSNKVTEKGKDVELRCDPISGHTALYWYRQSLGQGLEFLIYFQGNSAPDKSGLPSDRFSAERTGGSVSTLTIQRTQQEDSAVYLCASSLGTANYGYTFGSGTRLTVV.

The rearrangement uses TRBV7-2 and TRBJ1-5; 8 positions match TRBD1. Germline loops: CDR1 SGHTA, CDR2 FQGNSA. The ends lost 3 bases at V and 2 bases at J; junction bases unmatched: 0. The CDR3 spans 14 residues. CDR3 loop: CASSLTGGNQPQHF. CDR3 sequence (DNA): TGTGCCAGCAGCTTGACAGGGGGCAATCAGCCCCAGCATTTT.

The V gene is TRBV5-1, the J gene TRBJ2-3; 7 nucleotides agree with TRBD2. The CDR3 covers 15 residues. The junction had 4 bases not matched to a gene; V was cut back by 2 bases and J by 1 base. CDR1 SGHRS and CDR2 YFSETQ come from the germline V gene. The CDR3 sequence: CASSFNAGGTDTQYF. In nucleotides, the CDR3 is TGCGCCAGCAGCTTTAATGCGGGGGGCACAGATACGCAGTATTTT.